This T cell receptor (beta chain) was retrieved from a study of PD-L1 blockade in urothelial cancer. Indicated time point: peripheral blood 6 weeks after treatment start. Looked up from germline, CDR1 is SGHAT and CDR2 is FQNNGV. The CDR3 contains 16 residues. With 2 bases clipped from V and 4 bases from J, the junction kept 3 bases outside the gene matches. Sequencing was performed with immunoSEQ multiplex PCR; in TCRdb, only in-frame clones are kept and a portion is missing. The table records tens of thousands of clones, 75% to 90% of them present only once. This receptor was taken from a man aged 55-75 years with urothelial cancer. The rearrangement joins TRBV11-2 to TRBJ2-1, with TRBD2 identical over 12 bases. The material sequenced was PBMCs, taken around atezolizumab (anti-PD-L1) treatment. The CDR3 DNA reads as TGTGCCAGCAGCTTAAGACTAGCGGGGGCATACAATGAGCAGTTCTTC. Residues: CASSLRLAGAYNEQFF. Full variable domain (missing parts from reference TRBV11-2 and TRBJ2-1): EAGVAQSPRYKIIEKRQSVAFWCNPISGHATLYWYQQILGQGPKLLIQFQNNGVVDDSQLPKDRFSAERLKGVDSTLKIQPAKLEDSAVYLCASSLRLAGAYNEQFFGPGTRLTVL.